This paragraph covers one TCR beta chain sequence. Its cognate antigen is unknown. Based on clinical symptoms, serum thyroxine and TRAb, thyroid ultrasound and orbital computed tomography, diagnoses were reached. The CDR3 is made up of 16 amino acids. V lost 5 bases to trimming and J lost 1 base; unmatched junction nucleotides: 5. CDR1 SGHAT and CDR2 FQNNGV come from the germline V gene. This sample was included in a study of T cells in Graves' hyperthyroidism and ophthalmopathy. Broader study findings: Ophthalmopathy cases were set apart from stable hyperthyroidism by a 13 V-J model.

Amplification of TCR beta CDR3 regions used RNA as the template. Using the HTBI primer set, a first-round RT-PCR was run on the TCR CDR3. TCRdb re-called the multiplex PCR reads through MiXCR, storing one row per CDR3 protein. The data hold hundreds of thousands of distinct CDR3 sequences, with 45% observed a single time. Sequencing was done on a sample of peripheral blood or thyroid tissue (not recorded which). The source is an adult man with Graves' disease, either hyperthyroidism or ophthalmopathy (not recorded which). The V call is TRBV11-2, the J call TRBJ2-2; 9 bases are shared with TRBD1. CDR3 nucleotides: TGTGCCAGCAGCCAGGAGGGACAGGGGAACACCGGGGAGCTGTTTTTT. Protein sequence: CASSQEGQGNTGELFF. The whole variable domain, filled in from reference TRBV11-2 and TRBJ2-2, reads EAGVAQSPRYKIIEKRQSVAFWCNPISGHATLYWYQQILGQGPKLLIQFQNNGVVDDSQLPKDRFSAERLKGVDSTLKIQPAKLEDSAVYLCASSQEGQGNTGELFFGEGSRLTVL.